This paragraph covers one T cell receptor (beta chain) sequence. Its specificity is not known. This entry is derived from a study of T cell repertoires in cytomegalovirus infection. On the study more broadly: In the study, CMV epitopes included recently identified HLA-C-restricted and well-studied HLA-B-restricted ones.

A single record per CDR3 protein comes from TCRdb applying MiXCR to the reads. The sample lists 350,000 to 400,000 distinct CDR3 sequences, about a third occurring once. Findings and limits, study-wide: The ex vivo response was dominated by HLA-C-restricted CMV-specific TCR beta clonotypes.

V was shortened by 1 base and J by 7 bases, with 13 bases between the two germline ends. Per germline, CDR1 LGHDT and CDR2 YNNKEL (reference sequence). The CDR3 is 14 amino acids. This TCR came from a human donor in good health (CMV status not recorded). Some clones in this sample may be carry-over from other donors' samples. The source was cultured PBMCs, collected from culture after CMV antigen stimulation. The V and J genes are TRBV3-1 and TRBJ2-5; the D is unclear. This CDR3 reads CASSQGGSLGTQYF. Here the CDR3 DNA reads TGTGCCAGCAGCCAAGGGGGTAGCCTGGGGACCCAGTACTTC.